This is a list of T cell receptor beta chains from one sample in a study of CD8 T cells in ankylosing spondylitis. TCRdb used MiXCR to reprocess the 5' RACE reads, holding one entry per CDR3 protein. The sample includes about 92,000 distinct CDR3 sequences, just under 9% of them seen just once. The specimen sequenced was blood, either unsorted or a sorted T cell fraction (not recorded which). Receptors originate from a male donor with ankylosing spondylitis or in good health (not recorded which). Both conserved end residues are part of each CDR3. The D gene is left open where the match is weak. Only some rows state a clone size, as once, few, many or a class for expanded clones.

many | TRBJ1-4 | NA | TRBV6-2/TRBV6-3 | TGTGCCAGCGGCGCGACGGGGGTTCCTAATGAAAAACTGTTTTTT | CASGATGVPNEKLFF
many | TRBJ2-2 | TRBD1 | TRBV9 | TGTGCCAGCAGCAAAGGGACAGGGCTCACCGGGGAGCTGTTTTTT | CASSKGTGLTGELFF
many | TRBJ2-5 | NA | TRBV2 | TGTGCCAGCAGCGGGACACCTCGGGTCCAGTACTTC | CASSGTPRVQYF
many | TRBJ2-2 | TRBD2 | TRBV25-1 | TGTGCCAGCAGAGGTCGCGGGACTAGCGGAGGAACCGGGGAGCTGTTTTTT | CASRGRGTSGGTGELFF
many | TRBJ2-7 | TRBD1 | TRBV7-8 | TGTGCCAGCAGCCCGTGGACAGGGAGGAACTACGAGCAGTACTTC | CASSPWTGRNYEQYF
NA | TRBJ2-3 | NA | TRBV6-5 | TGTGCCAGCAGTTATGCGGGGAGACGAGATACGCAGTATTTT | CASSYAGRRDTQYF
many | TRBJ1-3 | NA | TRBV5-1 | TGCGCCAGCAGCTCCTCATCCTCTGGAAACACCATATATTTT | CASSSSSSGNTIYF
NA | TRBJ2-5 | NA | TRBV7-8 | TGTGCCAGCAGCCAAAGACGGACACAAGAGACCCAGTACTTC | CASSQRRTQETQYF
many | TRBJ2-2 | NA | TRBV5-1 | TGCGCCAGCAGCTTGGTAGCGGCGAACACCGGGGAGCTGTTTTTT | CASSLVAANTGELFF
many | TRBJ1-1 | TRBD1 | TRBV7-9 | TGTGCCAGCAGCTCAGTACAGGGGGAGAATGACACTGAAGCTTTCTTT | CASSSVQGENDTEAFF
many | TRBJ2-1 | TRBD2 | TRBV5-1 | TGCGCCAGCAGCCGTACCACTAGCGGGGGGGCTGATGAGCAGTTCTTC | CASSRTTSGGADEQFF
many | TRBJ1-5 | NA | TRBV28 | TGTGCCAGCAGCCTTGCCAGGGGCCAGCCCCAGCATTTT | CASSLARGQPQHF
many | TRBJ2-5 | NA | TRBV6-1 | TGTATTACACTAGGGCAGGATAAAGAGACCCAGTACTTC | CITLGQDKETQYF
once | TRBJ2-1 | TRBD2 | TRBV24-1 | TGTGCCACCAGTGATTTGCTAGCGGGGGACCCCAATGAGCAGTTCTTC | CATSDLLAGDPNEQFF
few | TRBJ2-7 | TRBD1 | TRBV7-9 | TGTGCCAGCAGCTCGGACCGGGACAGTCCCCTCGAGCAGTACTTC | CASSSDRDSPLEQYF
few | TRBJ2-1 | NA | TRBV29-1 | TGCAGCGTTGAATTGGACGCGGGTTACAATGAGCAGTTCTTC | CSVELDAGYNEQFF
few | TRBJ1-1 | NA | TRBV27 | TGTGCCAGCAGTTTAGAGGAGGGTTACACTGAAGCTTTCTTT | CASSLEEGYTEAFF
many | TRBJ2-1 | TRBD1 | TRBV20-1 | TGCAGTGCTAGAACTCCGGGACAGGGGGCCTACAATGAGCAGTTCTTC | CSARTPGQGAYNEQFF
many | TRBJ2-7 | TRBD2 | TRBV3-1 | TGTGCCAGCAGCCAGGCGGTAGCGGGGATTTACGAGCAGTACTTC | CASSQAVAGIYEQYF
many | TRBJ1-4 | NA | TRBV5-1 | TGCGCCAGCAAAGACGGGTTTGCAACTAATGAAAAACTGTTTTTT | CASKDGFATNEKLFF
NA | TRBJ2-3 | NA | TRBV7-6 | TGTGCCAGCAGCTTAGCGGGGGGTCAGGATACGCAGTATTTT | CASSLAGGQDTQYF
many | TRBJ1-3 | NA | TRBV12-3/TRBV12-4 | TGTGCCAGCAGTGACAGAGCTGATCTGAGCACCATATATTTT | CASSDRADLSTIYF
many | TRBJ1-1 | NA | TRBV20-1 | TGCAGTGCTAGCCTTCCCCAGGGAAAGGGGTGGGCTTTCTTT | CSASLPQGKGWAFF
many | TRBJ2-7 | TRBD1 | TRBV10-3 | TGTGCCATCAGTGGGACAGGGGACTACGAGCAGTACTTC | CAISGTGDYEQYF
few | TRBJ2-1 | TRBD2 | TRBV5-1 | TGCGCCAGCAGCGCGACTAGCGGGGGCCCCTACAATGAGCAGTTCTTC | CASSATSGGPYNEQFF
many | TRBJ2-7 | TRBD2 | TRBV6-1 | TGTGCCAGCAGTGAAACCGGGACTAGTATCTACGAGCAGTACTTC | CASSETGTSIYEQYF
many | TRBJ2-7 | NA | TRBV3-1 | TGTGCCAGCAGCCGTACAGACTACGAGCAGTACTTC | CASSRTDYEQYF
many | TRBJ2-7 | NA | TRBV29-1 | TGCAGCGTTGACTTGGCAGGCGGCGGAGACGAGCAGTACTTC | CSVDLAGGGDEQYF
NA | TRBJ1-1 | TRBD1 | TRBV12-3/TRBV12-4 | TGTGCCAGCAGTTTACAGGGGGCCCTGACTGAAGCTTTCTTT | CASSLQGALTEAFF
many | TRBJ2-2 | TRBD1 | TRBV7-6 | TGTGCCAGCAGCCGCTTATATGACGCGCCCTCTTATACAGGGGGATACACCGGGGAGCTGTTTTTT | CASSRLYDAPSYTGGYTGELFF
many | TRBJ2-7 | NA | TRBV21-1 | TGTGCCAGCAGCAAAGGGACGGTTATTGGCAACTTC | CASSKGTVIGNF
few | TRBJ2-3 | TRBD2 | TRBV11-2 | TGTGCCAGCAGTCGGACTAGCGGGGGCGGCGGGGTGGCGCAGTATTTT | CASSRTSGGGGVAQYF
few | TRBJ2-5 | TRBD1 | TRBV5-6 | TGTGCCAGCGAAACAAGACAGGGAAGAGAGACCCAGTACTTC | CASETRQGRETQYF
many | TRBJ2-2 | TRBD2 | TRBV5-6 | TGTGCCAGCAGCTTGCGAGGCCAGCGGGGGTCCGGGGAGCTGTTTTTT | CASSLRGQRGSGELFF
few | TRBJ2-2 | TRBD1 | TRBV5-1 | TGCGCCAGCAGCTTGGACCAGGGGGCGCGCACCGGGGAGCTGTTTTTT | CASSLDQGARTGELFF
many | TRBJ2-1 | TRBD2 | TRBV6-1 | TGTGCCAGCTTGCGTAGCGGGGGAGACAATGAGCAGTTCTTC | CASLRSGGDNEQFF
many | TRBJ1-4 | TRBD1 | TRBV27 | TGTGCCAGCAGTTCCTACCGAAGACAGGGGGCACTGTTTTTT | CASSSYRRQGALFF